At least ten counts were recorded for the clone carrying this T cell receptor (beta chain). Antigen specificity is unknown. The CDR3 length is 13 residues. Germline V lookup: CDR1 SQVTM, CDR2 ANQGSEA. Trimming left V 7 bases short and J 4 bases short, with 16 bases between. Time point specified: patch test 2, 6 weeks after DPC sensitization. As to treatment: therapeutic diphenylcyclopropenone sensitization with weekly scalp DPC. This specimen belongs to a study of human T cells and chemical hapten exposure. Overall study context: Across the whole study, which lasted approximately 5.5 months, patients were given diphenylcyclopropenone on the scalp once a week. Patch tests put 0.01% DPC on the upper back, read at 6 days. Study-wide points: Sensitizing with DPC caused no change in TCRs above 1 in 1000 frequency.

TCRdb re-analysed the RACE reads in MiXCR, keeping a single row per CDR3 protein. The repertoire holds 70,000 to 95,000 distinct CDR3 sequences, with about 6.6% as singletons. The chain combines TRBV29-1 with TRBJ1-2; D is perhaps TRBD1 (5 bases). The clonotype originates from a woman in her thirties with alopecia areata. Some clones in this sample may be carry-over from other donors' samples. The sample was whole blood, taken in connection with sensitization to the hapten diphenylcyclopropenone (DPC). The CDR3 nucleotides read TGCAGCGCCGGTCAGGGCCCATCCTATGGCTACACCTTC. Its translation: CSAGQGPSYGYTF.